The T cell receptor (beta chain) described here comes from a study of glioma-infiltrating T cells. This clonotype was picked up many times. The antigen remains unidentified. Study-wide results and limits: Above-expected tissue-blood divergence occurred in all gliomas, most in low-grade ones.

Amplification of TCR alpha and beta CDR3 regions from RNA used iRepertoire nested multiplex PCR. In TCRdb, the multiplex PCR reads were re-called with MiXCR into one record per CDR3 protein. This sample has approximately 100,000 distinct CDR3 sequences, with 25% to 30% found just once. Sequences were obtained from glioma tissue, nonneoplastic brain tissue, or PBMCs (not recorded which). This clonotype was sampled from a human donor with low-grade glioma or glioblastoma, undergoing nonglioma brain surgery, or in good health (not recorded which).

The CDR3 protein is CASSLVLPGTDTQYF. The CDR3 region has the DNA TGTGCCAGCAGCTTAGTTCTACCCGGCACAGATACGCAGTATTTT. This chain connects TRBV7-2 to TRBJ2-3; D is uncertain. CDR1 and CDR2 (germline): SGHTA, FQGNSA. This CDR3 has 15 residues. Trimming shortened V by 1 base and J by 1 base, and 9 bases separated the two germline ends.